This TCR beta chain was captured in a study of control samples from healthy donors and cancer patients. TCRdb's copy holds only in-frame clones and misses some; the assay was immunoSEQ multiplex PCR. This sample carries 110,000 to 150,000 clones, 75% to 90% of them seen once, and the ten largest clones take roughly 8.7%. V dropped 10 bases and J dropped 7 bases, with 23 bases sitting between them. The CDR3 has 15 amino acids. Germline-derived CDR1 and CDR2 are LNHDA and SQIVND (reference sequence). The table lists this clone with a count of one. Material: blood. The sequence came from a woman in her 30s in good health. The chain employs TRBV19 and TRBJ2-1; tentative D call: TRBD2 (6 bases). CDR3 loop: CATSRSGVGGNEQFF. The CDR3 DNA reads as TGTGCCACCTCCAGGTCTGGGGTGGGGGGAAATGAGCAGTTCTTC.